The rows below give T cell receptor beta chains drawn from one sample of a study of blood T cell repertoires in COVID-19. TCRdb's table, derived via immunoSEQ multiplex PCR, lists solely in-frame clones and lacks some. The table has some 69,000 clones, around 81% seen once. The sample was peripheral blood. All receptors come from a woman aged 70 to 79 with acute or convalescent COVID-19. Each CDR3 is given with its conserved first and last residue. Fields, in order: J gene, clone size, D gene, V gene, CDR3 DNA, CDR3 protein. A D gene is named only where the DNA matches it firmly. Clone size, where shown, is once, few, many, or a class for clones that have expanded.

J: TRBJ2-3; size: NA; D: NA; V: TRBV7-9; DNA: TGTGCCAGCAGCTTAAGGGGGTACACAGATACGCAGTATTTT; CDR3: CASSLRGYTDTQYF
J: TRBJ1-1; size: NA; D: TRBD1; V: TRBV7-9; DNA: TGTGCCAGCAGCCCAGCCCCAGCAGGGGGCACTGAAGCTTTCTTT; CDR3: CASSPAPAGGTEAFF
J: TRBJ1-4; size: NA; D: TRBD1; V: TRBV19; DNA: TGTGCCAGCCACGGCCCCGGGACAGGGGGCTTGGCTAATGAAAAACTGTTTTTT; CDR3: CASHGPGTGGLANEKLFF
J: TRBJ2-3; size: NA; D: NA; V: TRBV14; DNA: TGTGCCAGCAGCCAGGGGGACTTTACGGATACGCAGTATTTT; CDR3: CASSQGDFTDTQYF
J: TRBJ1-1; size: NA; D: NA; V: TRBV11-2; DNA: TGTGCCAGCAGCTTAGTAGAGGCGACTGAAGCTTTCTTT; CDR3: CASSLVEATEAFF
J: TRBJ2-4; size: NA; D: NA; V: TRBV6-6; DNA: TGTGCCAGCATAGCGTTAGCCAAAAACATTCAGTACTTC; CDR3: CASIALAKNIQYF
J: TRBJ1-2; size: NA; D: TRBD1; V: TRBV6-5; DNA: TGTGCCAGCAGGGACAGGGGAGAACGGGGCTACACCTTC; CDR3: CASRDRGERGYTF
J: TRBJ2-3; size: NA; D: TRBD2; V: TRBV7-9; DNA: TGTGCCAGCAGCCCGTATAGCGGGAGCACAGATACGCAGTATTTT; CDR3: CASSPYSGSTDTQYF
J: TRBJ2-7; size: NA; D: NA; V: TRBV5-5; DNA: TGTGCCACCAAGAGGGATCTAAACTACGAGCAGTACTTC; CDR3: CATKRDLNYEQYF
J: TRBJ2-1; size: once; D: NA; V: TRBV6-1; DNA: TGTGCCAGCAGTGGAGAAGGAGGCGGATCTAGGAGCAATGAGCAGTTCTTC; CDR3: CASSGEGGGSRSNEQFF
J: TRBJ2-5; size: once; D: TRBD2; V: TRBV3-1/TRBV3-2; DNA: TGTGCCAGCAGCCAAGGGGGAGCGGGAGCTGGAGAGACCCAGTACTTC; CDR3: CASSQGGAGAGETQYF
J: TRBJ1-2; size: few; D: NA; V: TRBV15; DNA: TGTGCCACCAGCAGAGATACCGGCTATGGCTACACCTTC; CDR3: CATSRDTGYGYTF
J: TRBJ2-3; size: NA; D: NA; V: TRBV18; DNA: TGTGCCAGCTCACCGGGGCCAGATACGCAGTATTTT; CDR3: CASSPGPDTQYF
J: TRBJ2-7; size: NA; D: TRBD2; V: TRBV27; DNA: TGTGCCAGCAGTAAGATAGCGGGAGGGCCTCACTACGAGCAGTACTTC; CDR3: CASSKIAGGPHYEQYF
J: TRBJ2-1; size: NA; D: TRBD2; V: TRBV3-1/TRBV3-2; DNA: TGTGCCAGCAGGGGGGACGGGAGCGGGAGGTACAATGAGCAGTTCTTC; CDR3: CASRGDGSGRYNEQFF
J: TRBJ2-5; size: NA; D: NA; V: TRBV29-1; DNA: TGCAGCGTTTCAAGGGGAGGAGAGACCCAGTACTTC; CDR3: CSVSRGGETQYF
J: TRBJ1-3; size: NA; D: TRBD1; V: TRBV28; DNA: TGTGCCAGCGCGCAGGGGGCGAAGGGAAACACCATATATTTT; CDR3: CASAQGAKGNTIYF
J: TRBJ1-5; size: NA; D: NA; V: TRBV9; DNA: TGTGCCAGCAGCTCCCAAGGGGGCAATCAGCCCCAGCATTTT; CDR3: CASSSQGGNQPQHF
J: TRBJ2-3; size: NA; D: TRBD2; V: TRBV19; DNA: TGTGCCAGTAGACTAGCGGGAAGCACAGATACGCAGTATTTT; CDR3: CASRLAGSTDTQYF
J: TRBJ1-5; size: once; D: NA; V: TRBV28; DNA: TGTGCCAGCAGTTTTTCGGAGCCCCAGCATTTT; CDR3: CASSFSEPQHF
J: TRBJ1-6; size: NA; D: NA; V: TRBV6-1; DNA: TGTGCCAGCAGTGAGGGGGGGCTGAATAATTCACCCCTCCACTTT; CDR3: CASSEGGLNNSPLHF
J: TRBJ2-7; size: NA; D: TRBD2; V: TRBV27; DNA: TGTGCCAGCAGTCTAGCGGCCAGATACGAGCAGTACTTC; CDR3: CASSLAARYEQYF
J: TRBJ1-2; size: few; D: NA; V: TRBV7-9; DNA: TGTGCCAGCAGCATCTCCGCCTCAGTTTACTATGGCTACACCTTC; CDR3: CASSISASVYYGYTF
J: TRBJ2-5; size: NA; D: TRBD1; V: TRBV5-6; DNA: TGTGCCAGCAGCTACACAGGGGTAGAGACCCAGTACTTC; CDR3: CASSYTGVETQYF
J: TRBJ2-7; size: NA; D: TRBD1; V: TRBV5-1; DNA: TGCGCCAGCAGCTTGTTTCCTTCGGGACAGGGGGCTGGAGAGCAGTACTTC; CDR3: CASSLFPSGQGAGEQYF
J: TRBJ2-2; size: NA; D: NA; V: TRBV7-9; DNA: TGTGCCAGCAGCTTACTCAGGGGTGGCACCGGGGAGCTGTTTTTT; CDR3: CASSLLRGGTGELFF
J: TRBJ2-7; size: NA; D: NA; V: TRBV29-1; DNA: TGCAGCGTCGGAGGTAGGGCGAGCTCCTACGAGCAGTACTTC; CDR3: CSVGGRASSYEQYF
J: TRBJ1-1; size: few; D: NA; V: TRBV19; DNA: TGTGCCAGTAGTATGTTAAGGTTAGGGAGTGTTTCAACTGAAGCTTTCTTT; CDR3: CASSMLRLGSVSTEAFF
J: TRBJ2-3; size: once; D: NA; V: TRBV19; DNA: TGTGCCAGTAGCACAGGCACAGATACGCAGTATTTT; CDR3: CASSTGTDTQYF
J: TRBJ1-2; size: few; D: NA; V: TRBV2; DNA: TGTGCCAGCACCCCTACAGGAGGGGACTATGGCTACACCTTC; CDR3: CASTPTGGDYGYTF
J: TRBJ1-2; size: few; D: NA; V: TRBV28; DNA: TGTGCCAGCAGTTTTAGGGCTAGGGGTCCGACCTTC; CDR3: CASSFRARGPTF
J: TRBJ2-7; size: NA; D: NA; V: TRBV27; DNA: TGTGCCAGCAGTTTGAGAAGCGGGCTTACCTACGAGCAGTACTTC; CDR3: CASSLRSGLTYEQYF
J: TRBJ2-5; size: NA; D: TRBD1; V: TRBV5-5; DNA: TGTGCCAGCAGCCGAACAGGGGCAGGGGAGACCCAGTACTTC; CDR3: CASSRTGAGETQYF
J: TRBJ2-1; size: NA; D: TRBD2; V: TRBV27; DNA: TGTGCCAGCAGGATAGGTGGCGGGAGGGTCGCCAATGAGCAGTTCTTC; CDR3: CASRIGGGRVANEQFF
J: TRBJ1-4; size: once; D: TRBD1; V: TRBV19; DNA: TGTGCCAGTAGTAAACCCAGGGGGCTCGATGAAAAACTGTTTTTT; CDR3: CASSKPRGLDEKLFF
J: TRBJ2-1; size: NA; D: TRBD1; V: TRBV7-3; DNA: TGTGCCAGCAGCTTAATTGGGGCGGGGACAGGGCAGTTCTTC; CDR3: CASSLIGAGTGQFF
J: TRBJ1-2; size: NA; D: TRBD1; V: TRBV2; DNA: TGTGCCAGCACCCTCCGACAGGGGGCGGACTATGGCTACACCTTC; CDR3: CASTLRQGADYGYTF
J: TRBJ1-5; size: NA; D: NA; V: TRBV6-6; DNA: TGTGCCAGCAGCATCGACAGTTCCCAAGGGGAGCCCCAGCATTTT; CDR3: CASSIDSSQGEPQHF
J: TRBJ2-7; size: medium-sized; D: TRBD1; V: TRBV30; DNA: TGTGCCTGTCCCCGACAGGGCATTATCTACGAGCAGTACTTC; CDR3: CACPRQGIIYEQYF
J: TRBJ2-3; size: NA; D: NA; V: TRBV21-1; DNA: TGTGCCAGCAGCACACCTAGACTAGCGGGAGATACGAGCACAGATACGCAGTATTTT; CDR3: CASSTPRLAGDTSTDTQYF
J: TRBJ2-7; size: once; D: NA; V: TRBV6-6; DNA: TGTGCCAGCGTTGGCGGGGTTTACGAGCAGTACTTC; CDR3: CASVGGVYEQYF
J: TRBJ2-5; size: NA; D: TRBD2; V: TRBV7-2; DNA: TGTGCCAGCAGCCCCCCTAGCGGGAGATGGGAGACCCAGTACTTC; CDR3: CASSPPSGRWETQYF
J: TRBJ2-7; size: NA; D: NA; V: TRBV2; DNA: TGTGCCAGCGCAGGGATTTACGAGCAGTACTTC; CDR3: CASAGIYEQYF
J: TRBJ1-6; size: NA; D: NA; V: TRBV6-6; DNA: TGTGCCAGCAGTTGGGTCGCGGGGGCGCGTAATTCACCCCTCCACTTT; CDR3: CASSWVAGARNSPLHF
J: TRBJ1-1; size: NA; D: TRBD1; V: TRBV19; DNA: TGTGCCAGTATCAAAGCCGGAGGACAGGGGTACACTGAAGCTTTCTTT; CDR3: CASIKAGGQGYTEAFF
J: TRBJ2-7; size: NA; D: NA; V: TRBV30; DNA: TGTGCCTGGACTGACAGTTACGAGCAGTACTTC; CDR3: CAWTDSYEQYF